This T cell receptor beta chain was profiled in a study of radiation and T cells in renal cell carcinoma. Study-level results: Pretreatment tumor biopsies were lacking, so baseline clonotypes are unknown. From baseline, blood top tumor clonotypes peaked at 2 weeks post-radiation.

Time point defined: blood 2 weeks post-SBRT. Treatment reported: 15 Gy SBRT to primary tumor, nephrectomy 4 weeks later. Blood was sampled at baseline, 2 weeks and 4 weeks after SBRT. This renal cell carcinoma was of the clear cell type. This clone was picked up a small number of times. Antigen specificity is unknown. The assay was immunoSEQ multiplex PCR, and TCRdb's table has in-frame clones only and misses some. This sample carries over 60,000 clones, roughly 79% of them seen once, and the ten largest clones take roughly 7%. Material: blood, obtained from a patient whose treatment included radiotherapy and nephrectomy. This receptor was identified in a man between 60 and 75 years old with renal cell carcinoma.

The CDR3 protein is CASSLRTGWNTEAFF. CDR3 DNA: TGTGCCAGCAGCCTAAGGACGGGGTGGAACACTGAAGCTTTCTTT. The V gene is TRBV7-2, the J gene TRBJ1-1, with D unclear. Trimming left V 5 bases short and J 1 base short, with 14 bases between. Germline V gene data show CDR1 as SGHTA and CDR2 as FQGNSA. The CDR3 covers 15 residues.